The 17 T cell receptor beta chains below were found in one sample sequenced in a study of blood T cell repertoires in COVID-19. Profiled with immunoSEQ multiplex PCR; TCRdb holds only in-frame clones, not every one. The sample records hundreds of thousands of clones, roughly nine tenths being singletons. Sequenced: PBMCs or T cells enriched from blood (not recorded which). These receptors came from a woman aged 18-30 years who had recovered from COVID-19.

V gene TRBV5-6 combines with J gene TRBJ1-1; D is ambiguous. Germline CDR1 is SGHDT and CDR2 is YYEEEE. The length of the CDR3 is 14 residues. V lost 2 bases and J 0 bases, leaving 8 bases between the germline ends. In nucleotides, the CDR3 is TGTGCCAGCAGCTTCTTTAATATGAACACTGAAGCTTTCTTT. It specifies CASSFFNMNTEAFF.

The chain recombines TRBV7-9 with TRBJ2-3; possible D gene TRBD1, 5 bases. The germline V gene encodes CDR1 SEHNR and CDR2 FQNEAQ (reference sequence). Trimming removed 5 bases at V and 4 bases at J, with 16 bases between. This CDR3 has 15 residues. CDR3 region: CASSPPVWGADTQYF. In nucleotides, the CDR3 is TGTGCCAGCAGCCCCCCCGTATGGGGCGCAGATACGCAGTATTTT.

J is TRBJ2-5 and V is TRBV2; D perhaps matches TRBD2 (5 bases). The CDR3 extends over 15 amino acids. The V gene's germline CDR1 is SNHLY and CDR2 FYNNEI. Trimming took 6 bases from V and 5 from J, leaving 19 bases between them. CDR3 loop: CASSWVPREWETQYF. The CDR3 region has the DNA TGTGCCAGCAGCTGGGTCCCTCGGGAATGGGAGACCCAGTACTTC. Complete variable domain (other parts from reference TRBV2 and TRBJ2-5): EPEVTQTPSHQVTQMGQEVILRCVPISNHLYFYWYRQILGQKVEFLVSFYNNEISEKSEIFDDQFSVERPDGSNFTLKIRSTKLEDSAMYFCASSWVPREWETQYFGPGTRLLVL.

The chain recombines TRBV11-2 with TRBJ2-6; 7 nucleotides align to TRBD1. The V gene's germline CDR1 is SGHAT and CDR2 FQNNGV. The trim removed 3 bases at V and 3 bases at J, leaving 8 bases unmatched. The CDR3 covers 17 residues. As DNA, the CDR3 is TGTGCCAGCAGCTTCGGGACAGTCTTACTTGGGGCCAACGTCCTGACTTTC. It codes for CASSFGTVLLGANVLTF.

J is TRBJ1-1 and V is TRBV19, with 10 bases aligning to TRBD1. The J segment lost 5 bases and the V segment lost 5 bases, leaving 8 bases of the junction unmatched. The CDR3 sequence is 15 residues long. Germline V lookup: CDR1 LNHDA, CDR2 SQIVND (reference sequence). The CDR3 DNA reads TGTGCCAGTAGTCCGACCGGGACAGGGGTAACTGAAGCTTTCTTT. As protein: CASSPTGTGVTEAFF.

In nucleotides, the CDR3 is TGCGCCAGCAGAAGAGGGGGAACAGATACGCAGTATTTT. It translates to CASRRGGTDTQYF. J is TRBJ2-3 and V is TRBV5-1, with a tentative D call TRBD1 (6 bases). CDR1 is SGHRS and CDR2 is YFSETQ in the germline V gene. Between the trimmed V and J ends, which lost 5 bases and 3 bases, there was a span of 10 bases. This CDR3 is built from 13 residues.

The chain is built from TRBV7-2 and TRBJ2-5; TRBD1 matches 10 bases. Germline V CDR1 and CDR2: SGHTA, FQGNSA. The ends lost 8 bases at V and 1 base at J; junction bases unmatched: 4. The CDR3 spans 14 residues. The CDR3 sequence: CASVRDRGQETQYF. The CDR3 DNA is TGTGCCAGCGTCCGGGACAGGGGCCAAGAGACCCAGTACTTC.

This sequence joins TRBV28 and TRBJ2-7; D might be TRBD1 (5 bases). Germline values: CDR1 MDHEN, CDR2 SYDVKM. Trimming removed 3 bases at V and 0 bases at J, with 9 bases between. This CDR3 has 14 amino acids. This CDR3 reads CASSFRTRSYEQYF. The CDR3 bases are TGTGCCAGCAGTTTCCGGACACGCTCCTACGAGCAGTACTTC.

The J gene is TRBJ1-3, the V gene TRBV7-8; D is perhaps TRBD1 (6 bases). This CDR3 has 16 amino acids. Trimming took off 6 bases at V and 3 bases at J, with 18 bases between the two ends. Germline V gene sequence: CDR1 SGHVS, CDR2 FQNEAQ. CDR3 in DNA: TGTGCCAGCAGTCACGTACTACAGGGTTATGGAAACACCATATATTTT. Protein: CASSHVLQGYGNTIYF.

The chain joins TRBV16 to TRBJ1-1; a weak D match, TRBD1 (6 bases). The germline V and J ends were trimmed by 4 bases and 4 bases, with 10 bases remaining between them. Germline V gene data show CDR1 as KGHSY and CDR2 as FQNENV. This CDR3 region has 13 residues. In DNA form, the CDR3 reads TGTGCCAGCAGCCCGACCAGGGGCACTGAAGCTTTCTTT. It codes for CASSPTRGTEAFF.

V usage is TRBV28 and J usage is TRBJ1-2, with D possibly being TRBD1 (5 bases). The CDR3 extends over 14 amino acids. V shed 6 bases and J shed 0 bases, with 11 bases lying between them. Germline V gene lookup returns CDR1 MDHEN and CDR2 SYDVKM. CDR3 sequence reads: CASSPTDANYGYTF. The CDR3 nucleotides are TGTGCCAGCAGCCCGACAGATGCTAACTATGGCTACACCTTC.

V gene TRBV12-3 or TRBV12-4 combines with J gene TRBJ2-7; D remains unclear. The CDR3 length is 12 residues. The germline V and J ends were trimmed by 6 bases and 5 bases, with 11 bases remaining between them. The CDR3 DNA follows: TGTGCCAGCAGCCTGGCCCCCGACGAGCAGTACTTC. Its protein is CASSLAPDEQYF.

J is TRBJ2-1 and V is TRBV6-2 or TRBV6-3; TRBD2 matches 11 bases. Germline V CDR1 and CDR2: MNHEY, SVGEGT. CDR3 length equals 16 residues. With 4 bases clipped from V and 6 bases from J, the junction kept 8 bases outside the gene matches. CDR3 nucleotide sequence: TGTGCCAGCAGTTCCTCTAGCGGGGGGCCCCGCAATGAGCAGTTCTTC. Protein: CASSSSSGGPRNEQFF.

The rearrangement uses TRBV19 and TRBJ1-2, with TRBD1 matching over 8 bases. The CDR3 extends over 14 amino acids. The V gene end was trimmed by 6 bases and the J gene end by 1 base; junction bases not matched to a gene: 4. Germline V gene sequence: CDR1 LNHDA, CDR2 SQIVND (reference sequence). The CDR3 DNA is TGTGCCAGTAGAGAGACAGGGGTTAACTATGGCTACACCTTC. It is translated as CASRETGVNYGYTF.

This chain links TRBV10-1 with TRBJ1-6; 10 nucleotides align to TRBD1. Germline CDR1 and CDR2: WNHNN and SYGVQD (reference sequence). The junction had 5 bases not matched to a gene; V was cut back by 7 bases and J by 8 bases. The CDR3 loop spans 14 amino acids. CDR3 sequence reads: CASKGGTGDSPLHF. In DNA form, the CDR3 reads TGCGCCAGCAAGGGCGGGACAGGGGATTCACCCCTCCACTTT.

The genes are TRBV6-6 and TRBJ2-2; possible D gene TRBD2, 6 bases. The germline CDR1 and CDR2 sequences are MNHNY and SVGAGI (reference sequence). The CDR3 is 14 amino acids. V lost 8 bases, J lost 0 bases, and 10 bases lay in between. CDR3 sequence (DNA): TGTGCCAGCTTTAGCGGCGCGAACACCGGGGAGCTGTTTTTT. Its translation: CASFSGANTGELFF.

V is TRBV5-1 and J is TRBJ2-2, with 8 bases matching TRBD1. This CDR3 spans 14 amino acids. V shed 3 bases, J shed 4 bases, and the junction held 2 bases outside the gene matches. Per germline, CDR1 SGHRS and CDR2 YFSETQ. The CDR3 is CASSSGQGTGELFF. The CDR3, as DNA: TGCGCCAGCAGCTCAGGACAGGGCACCGGGGAGCTGTTTTTT. The entire variable domain, with the rest obtained from reference TRBV5-1 and TRBJ2-2, is as follows: KAGVTQTPRYLIKTRGQQVTLSCSPISGHRSVSWYQQTPGQGLQFLFEYFSETQRNKGNFPGRFSGRQFSNSRSEMNVSTLELGDSALYLCASSSGQGTGELFFGEGSRLTVL.